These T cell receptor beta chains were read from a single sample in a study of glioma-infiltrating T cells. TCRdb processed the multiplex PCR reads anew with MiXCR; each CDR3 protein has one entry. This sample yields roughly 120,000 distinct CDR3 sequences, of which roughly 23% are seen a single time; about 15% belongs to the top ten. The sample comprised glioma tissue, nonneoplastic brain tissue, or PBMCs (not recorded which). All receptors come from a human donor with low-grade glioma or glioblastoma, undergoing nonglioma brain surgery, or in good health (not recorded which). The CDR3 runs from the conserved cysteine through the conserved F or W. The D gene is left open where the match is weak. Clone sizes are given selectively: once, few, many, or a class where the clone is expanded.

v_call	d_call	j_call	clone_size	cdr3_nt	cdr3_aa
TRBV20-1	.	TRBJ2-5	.	TGCAGTGCTACCACATCCCGGGAAAGCTGGCGCCAAGAGACCCAGTACTTC	CSATTSRESWRQETQYF
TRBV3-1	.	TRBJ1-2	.	TGTGCCAGCAACCAAGATTTACAGAACTATGGCTACACCTTC	CASNQDLQNYGYTF
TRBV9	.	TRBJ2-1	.	TGTGCCAGCAGCGTAACGACAGGCAATGAGCAGTTCTTC	CASSVTTGNEQFF
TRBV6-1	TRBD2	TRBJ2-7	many	TGTGCCAGCAGTCGGACTAGCGGGAGGAGCGAGCAGTACTTC	CASSRTSGRSEQYF
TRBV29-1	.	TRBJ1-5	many	TGCAGCGTTGAAGACGATCAGCCCCAGCATTTT	CSVEDDQPQHF
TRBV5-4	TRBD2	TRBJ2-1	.	TGTGCCAGCAGCTTTTTACTAGCGGGCGCTTACAATGAGCAGTTCTTC	CASSFLLAGAYNEQFF
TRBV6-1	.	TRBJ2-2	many	TGTGCCAGCAGTGAATATTTTGGGTCGACGAACACCGGGGAGCTGTTTTTT	CASSEYFGSTNTGELFF
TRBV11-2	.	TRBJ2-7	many	TGTGCCAGCAGCTTAGTCTCGACGGGGGAGCAGTACTTC	CASSLVSTGEQYF
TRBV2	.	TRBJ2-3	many	TGTGCCAGCAATAGACCGACAGATACGCAGTATTTT	CASNRPTDTQYF
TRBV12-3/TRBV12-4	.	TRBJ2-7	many	TGTGCCAGCAGTCAGGGGGGAAGGTACGAGCAGTACTTC	CASSQGGRYEQYF
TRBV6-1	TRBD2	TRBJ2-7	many	TGTGCCAGCACTTTGGGCGCTAGCGGGTCCTACGAGCAGTACTTC	CASTLGASGSYEQYF